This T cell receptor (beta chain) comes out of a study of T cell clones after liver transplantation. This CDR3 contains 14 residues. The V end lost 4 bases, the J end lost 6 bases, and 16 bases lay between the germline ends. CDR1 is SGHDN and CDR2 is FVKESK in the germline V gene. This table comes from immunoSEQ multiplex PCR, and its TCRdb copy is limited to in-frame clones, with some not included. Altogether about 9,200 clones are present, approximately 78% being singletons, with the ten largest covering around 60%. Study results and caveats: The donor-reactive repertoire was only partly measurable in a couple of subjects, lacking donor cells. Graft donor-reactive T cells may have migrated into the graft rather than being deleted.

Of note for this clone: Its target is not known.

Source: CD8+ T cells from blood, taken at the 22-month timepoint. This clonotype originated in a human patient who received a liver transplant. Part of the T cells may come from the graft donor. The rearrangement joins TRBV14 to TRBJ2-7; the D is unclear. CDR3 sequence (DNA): TGTGCCAGCAGCCTGACGGGTCCGCCTGCCGAGCAGTACTTC. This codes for CASSLTGPPAEQYF.